One sample yielded the 4 T cell receptor beta chains listed below, sequenced in a study of long-term antiretroviral therapy in people with HIV. Researchers ran immunoSEQ v3.0 at survey level. The method was immunoSEQ multiplex PCR; TCRdb's version includes in-frame clones alone and lacks a portion of them. The sample yields 25,000 to 30,000 clones, 65% to 85% seen once. The material was unsorted PBMCs, obtained 0.4 years after starting antiretroviral therapy. These TCRs come from a man younger than 35 with HIV.

The V and J genes are TRBV7-9 and TRBJ2-1; weak D call: TRBD2 (5 bases). The CDR3 is 14 residues long. The germline V and J ends were trimmed by 6 bases and 8 bases, with 17 bases remaining between them. CDR1 and CDR2 from the germline V gene are SEHNR and FQNEAQ (reference sequence). CDR3 amino acids: CASSYSGNRHEQFF. CDR3 in DNA: TGTGCCAGCAGTTATTCGGGGAACCGGCATGAGCAGTTCTTC.

The chain employs TRBV27 and TRBJ2-7, with D possibly matching TRBD1 (5 bases). V shed 5 bases and J shed 5 bases, with 10 bases lying between them. CDR3 length: 12 residues. Germline V gene sequence: CDR1 MNHEY, CDR2 SMNVEV (reference sequence). The CDR3 spells CASSHQGNEQYF. As DNA, the CDR3 is TGTGCCAGCAGTCACCAGGGAAACGAGCAGTACTTC.

The V call is TRBV7-2, the J call TRBJ1-1; D remains unclear. V was shortened by 2 bases and J by 3 bases, with 7 bases between the two germline ends. This CDR3 region has 13 residues. The germline CDR1 and CDR2 sequences are SGHTA and FQGNSA. CDR3 DNA sequence: TGTGCCAGCAGCTTACCCGGGGACACTGAAGCTTTCTTT. Its translation is CASSLPGDTEAFF.

The chain recombines TRBV9 with TRBJ1-2; D gene ambiguous. Trimming stripped 0 bases from V and 4 bases from J, with 13 bases between. The CDR3 covers 15 residues. The V gene's germline CDR1 is SGDLS and CDR2 YYNGEE. The CDR3 sequence: CASSVEGQPSYGYTF. In DNA, the CDR3 is TGTGCCAGCAGCGTAGAGGGTCAACCGTCCTATGGCTACACCTTC.